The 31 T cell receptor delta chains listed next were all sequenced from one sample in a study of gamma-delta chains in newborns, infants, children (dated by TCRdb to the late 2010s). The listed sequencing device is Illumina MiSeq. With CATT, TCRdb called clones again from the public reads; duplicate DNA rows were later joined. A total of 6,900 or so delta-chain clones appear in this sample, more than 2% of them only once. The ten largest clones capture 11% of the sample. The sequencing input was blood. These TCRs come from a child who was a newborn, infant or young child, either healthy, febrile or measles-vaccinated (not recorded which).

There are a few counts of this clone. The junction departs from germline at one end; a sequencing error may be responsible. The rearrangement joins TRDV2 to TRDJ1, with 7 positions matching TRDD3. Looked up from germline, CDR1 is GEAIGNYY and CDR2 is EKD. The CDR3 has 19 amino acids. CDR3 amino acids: CACDTSFTGVYARTDNLIF. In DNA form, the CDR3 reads TGTGCCTGTGACACCAGTTTTACTGGGGTATACGCTCGCACCGATAACCTCATCTTT.

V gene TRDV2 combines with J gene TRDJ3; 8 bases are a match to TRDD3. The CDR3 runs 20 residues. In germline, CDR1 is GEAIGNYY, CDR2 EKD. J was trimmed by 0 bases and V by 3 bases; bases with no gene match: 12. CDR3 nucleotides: TGTGCCTGTGACCCCGCACTGGGGGGTACGAGCTCCTGGGACACCCGACAGATGTTTTTC. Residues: CACDPALGGTSSWDTRQMFF.

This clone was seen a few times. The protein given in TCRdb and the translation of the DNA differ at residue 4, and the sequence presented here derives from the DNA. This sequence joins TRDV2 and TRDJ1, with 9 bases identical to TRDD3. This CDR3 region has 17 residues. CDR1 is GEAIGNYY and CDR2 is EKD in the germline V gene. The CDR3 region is CACGTRGIHPNTDKLIF. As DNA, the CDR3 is TGTGCCTGTGGCACCCGGGGGATACACCCTAACACCGATAAACTCATCTTT.

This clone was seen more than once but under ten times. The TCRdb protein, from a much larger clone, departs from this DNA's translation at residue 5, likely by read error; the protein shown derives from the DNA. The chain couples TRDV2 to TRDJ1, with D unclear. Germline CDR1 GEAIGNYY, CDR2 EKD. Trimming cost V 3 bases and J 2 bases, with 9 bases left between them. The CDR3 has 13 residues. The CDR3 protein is CACDQIRTDKLIF. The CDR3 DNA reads TGTGCCTGTGACCAGATCCGTACCGATAAACTCATCTTT.

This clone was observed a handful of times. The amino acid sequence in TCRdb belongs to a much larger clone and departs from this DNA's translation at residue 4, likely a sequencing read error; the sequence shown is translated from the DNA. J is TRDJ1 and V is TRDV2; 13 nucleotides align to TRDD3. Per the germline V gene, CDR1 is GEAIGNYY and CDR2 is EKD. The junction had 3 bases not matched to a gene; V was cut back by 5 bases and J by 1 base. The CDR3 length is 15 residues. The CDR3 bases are TGTGCCTGTGGCTACTGGGGGATACGCACCGATAAACTCATCTTT. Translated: CACGYWGIRTDKLIF.

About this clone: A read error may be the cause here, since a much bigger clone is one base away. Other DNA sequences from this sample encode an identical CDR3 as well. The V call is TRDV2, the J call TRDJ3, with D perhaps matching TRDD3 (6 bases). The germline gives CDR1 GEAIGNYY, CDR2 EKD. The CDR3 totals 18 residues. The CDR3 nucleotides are TGTGCCTGTGACACGTGGGGGCTCAGCTCCCGGGACACCCGACAGATGTTTTTC. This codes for CACDTWGLSSRDTRQMFF.

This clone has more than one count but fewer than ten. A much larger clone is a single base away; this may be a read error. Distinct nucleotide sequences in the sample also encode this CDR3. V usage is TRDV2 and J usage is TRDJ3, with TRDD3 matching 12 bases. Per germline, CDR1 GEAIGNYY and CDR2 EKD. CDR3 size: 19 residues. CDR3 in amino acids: CACDFTGGYTAWDTRQMFF. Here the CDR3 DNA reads TGTGCCTGTGACTTTACTGGGGGATACACCGCCTGGGACACCCGACAGATGTTCTTC.

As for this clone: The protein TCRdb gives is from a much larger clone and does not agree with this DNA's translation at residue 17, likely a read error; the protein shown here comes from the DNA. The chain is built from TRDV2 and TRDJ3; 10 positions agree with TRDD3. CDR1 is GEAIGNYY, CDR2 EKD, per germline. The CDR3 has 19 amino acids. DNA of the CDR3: TGTGCCTGTGACTGGGGGATACCCACCGGGTCCTGGGACACCCGACAGACGTTTTTC. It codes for CACDWGIPTGSWDTRQTFF.

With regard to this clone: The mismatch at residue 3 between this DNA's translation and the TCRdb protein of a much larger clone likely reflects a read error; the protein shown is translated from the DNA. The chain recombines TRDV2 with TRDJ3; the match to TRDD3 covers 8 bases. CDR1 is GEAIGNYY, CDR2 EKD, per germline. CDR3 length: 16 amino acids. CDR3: CARDILGAWDTRQMFF. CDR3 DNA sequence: TGTGCCCGTGACATACTGGGGGCCTGGGACACCCGACAGATGTTTTTC.

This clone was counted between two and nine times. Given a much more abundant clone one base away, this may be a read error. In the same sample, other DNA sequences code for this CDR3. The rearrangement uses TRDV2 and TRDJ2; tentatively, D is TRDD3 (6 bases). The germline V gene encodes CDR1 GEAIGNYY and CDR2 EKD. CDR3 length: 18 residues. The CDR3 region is CACDPVGGEDALTAQLFF. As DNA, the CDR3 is TGTGCCTGTGACCCCGTGGGGGGGGAAGACGCTTTGACGGCACAACTCTTCTTT.

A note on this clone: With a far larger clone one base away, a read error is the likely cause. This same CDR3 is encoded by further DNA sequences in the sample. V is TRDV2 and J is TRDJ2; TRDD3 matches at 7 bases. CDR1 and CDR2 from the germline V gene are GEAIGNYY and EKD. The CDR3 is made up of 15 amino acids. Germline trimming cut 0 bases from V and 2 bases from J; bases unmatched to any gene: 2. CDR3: CACDTWGTLTAQLFF. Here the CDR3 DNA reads TGTGCCTGTGACACCTGGGGGACCTTGACAGCACAACTCTTCTTT.

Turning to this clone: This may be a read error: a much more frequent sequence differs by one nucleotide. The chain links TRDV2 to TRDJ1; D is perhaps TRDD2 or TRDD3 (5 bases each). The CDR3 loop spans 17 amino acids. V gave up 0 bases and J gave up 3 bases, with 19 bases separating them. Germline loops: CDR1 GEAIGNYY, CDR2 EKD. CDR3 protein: CACDTGARGPYADKLIF. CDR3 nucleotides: TGTGCCTGTGACACCGGTGCCAGGGGGCCCTACGCCGATAAACTCATCTTT.

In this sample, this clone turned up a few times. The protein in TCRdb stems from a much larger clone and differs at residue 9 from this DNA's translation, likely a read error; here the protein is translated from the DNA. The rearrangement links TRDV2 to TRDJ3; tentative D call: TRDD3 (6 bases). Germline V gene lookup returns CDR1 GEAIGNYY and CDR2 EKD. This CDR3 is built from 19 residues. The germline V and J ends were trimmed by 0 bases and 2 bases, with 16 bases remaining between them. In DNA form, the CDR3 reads TGTGCCTGTGACACCTCGTGGGGGGTACAAACCTGGGACACCCGACAGATGTTTTTC. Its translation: CACDTSWGVQTWDTRQMFF.

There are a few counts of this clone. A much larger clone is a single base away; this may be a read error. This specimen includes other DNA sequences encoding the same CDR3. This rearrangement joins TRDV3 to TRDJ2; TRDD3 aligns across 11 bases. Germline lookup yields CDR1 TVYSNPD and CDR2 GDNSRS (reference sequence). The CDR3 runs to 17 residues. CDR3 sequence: CAFEILGDNSLTAQLFF. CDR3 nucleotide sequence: TGTGCCTTTGAGATACTGGGGGATAATTCTTTGACAGCACAGCTCTTCTTT.

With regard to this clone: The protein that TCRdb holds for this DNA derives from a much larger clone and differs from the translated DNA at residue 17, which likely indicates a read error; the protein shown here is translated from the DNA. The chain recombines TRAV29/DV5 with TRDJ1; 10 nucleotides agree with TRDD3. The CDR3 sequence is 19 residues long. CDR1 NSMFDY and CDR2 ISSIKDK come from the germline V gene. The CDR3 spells CAASAQYWGIPPYTDKPIF. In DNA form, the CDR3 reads TGTGCAGCAAGCGCTCAATACTGGGGGATCCCGCCGTACACCGATAAACCCATCTTT. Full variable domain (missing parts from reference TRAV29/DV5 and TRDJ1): DQQVKQNSPSLSVQEGRISILNCDYTNSMFDYFLWYKKYPAEGPTFLISISSIKDKNEDGRFTVFLNKSAKHLSLHIVPSQPGDSAVYFCAASAQYWGIPPYTDKPIFGKGTRVTVEP.

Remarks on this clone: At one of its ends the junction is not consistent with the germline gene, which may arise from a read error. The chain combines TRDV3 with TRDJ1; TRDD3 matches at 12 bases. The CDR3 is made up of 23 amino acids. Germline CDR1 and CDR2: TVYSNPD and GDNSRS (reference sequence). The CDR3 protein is CAFRVDRYWGILTGQGHTGKLIF. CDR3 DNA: TGTGCCTTCCGTGTTGACCGGTACTGGGGGATACTCACCGGCCAGGGTCACACCGGTAAACTCATCTTT.

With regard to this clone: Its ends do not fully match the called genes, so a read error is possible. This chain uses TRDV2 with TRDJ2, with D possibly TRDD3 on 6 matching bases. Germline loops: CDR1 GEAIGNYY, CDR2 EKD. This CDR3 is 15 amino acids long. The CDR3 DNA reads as TGTGCCTGCGACACCGTCGGGGGACATGGGGCACAACTCTTCTTT. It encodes CACDTVGGHGAQLFF.

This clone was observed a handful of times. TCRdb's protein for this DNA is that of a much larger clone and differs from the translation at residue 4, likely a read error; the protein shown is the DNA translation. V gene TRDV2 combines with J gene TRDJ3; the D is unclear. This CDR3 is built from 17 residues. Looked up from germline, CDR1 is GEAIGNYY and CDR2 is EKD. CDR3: CACVTVLSSWDTRQMFF. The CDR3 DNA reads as TGTGCCTGTGTCACCGTACTTAGCTCCTGGGACACCCGACAGATGTTTTTC.

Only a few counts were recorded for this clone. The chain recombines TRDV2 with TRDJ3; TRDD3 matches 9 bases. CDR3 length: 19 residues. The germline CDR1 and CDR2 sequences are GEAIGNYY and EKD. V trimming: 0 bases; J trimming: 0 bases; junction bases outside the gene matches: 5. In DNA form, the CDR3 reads TGTGCCTGTGACACCGCACCGGGGGATACCTCCTGGGACACCCGACAGATGTTTTTC. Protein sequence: CACDTAPGDTSWDTRQMFF.

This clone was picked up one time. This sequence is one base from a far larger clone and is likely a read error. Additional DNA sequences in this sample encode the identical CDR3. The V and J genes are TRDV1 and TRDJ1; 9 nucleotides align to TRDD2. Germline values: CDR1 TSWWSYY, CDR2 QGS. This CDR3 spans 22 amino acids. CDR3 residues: CALGEGYPAFLRLRAHTDKLIF. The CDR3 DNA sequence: TGTGCTCTTGGGGAGGGATACCCGGCCTTCCTACGTTTGCGAGCCCACACCGATAAACTCATCTTC.

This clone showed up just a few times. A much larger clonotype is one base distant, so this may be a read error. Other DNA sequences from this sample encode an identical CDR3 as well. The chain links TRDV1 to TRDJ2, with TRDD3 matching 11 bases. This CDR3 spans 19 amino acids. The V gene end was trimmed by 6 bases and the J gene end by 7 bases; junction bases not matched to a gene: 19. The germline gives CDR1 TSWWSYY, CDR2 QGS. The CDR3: CALGGAFQKYWGIRAQLFF. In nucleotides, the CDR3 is TGTGCTCTTGGAGGCGCTTTCCAAAAGTACTGGGGGATAAGAGCACAACTCTTCTTT.

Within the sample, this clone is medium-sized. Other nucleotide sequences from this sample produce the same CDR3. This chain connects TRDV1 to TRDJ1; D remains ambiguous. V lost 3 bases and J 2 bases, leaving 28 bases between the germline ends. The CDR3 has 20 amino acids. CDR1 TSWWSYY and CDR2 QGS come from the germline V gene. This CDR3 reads CALGDPKTTSTRRETDKLIF. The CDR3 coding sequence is TGTGCTCTTGGGGACCCCAAAACTACGTCAACTAGGCGGGAAACCGATAAACTCATCTTT.

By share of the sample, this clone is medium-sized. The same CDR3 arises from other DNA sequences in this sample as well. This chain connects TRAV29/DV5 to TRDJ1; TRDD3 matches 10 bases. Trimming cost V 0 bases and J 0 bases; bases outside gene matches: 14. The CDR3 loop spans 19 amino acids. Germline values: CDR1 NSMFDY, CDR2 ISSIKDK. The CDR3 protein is CAASAQYWGIPPYTDKLIF. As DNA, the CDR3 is TGTGCAGCAAGCGCTCAATACTGGGGGATCCCGCCGTACACCGATAAACTCATCTTT.

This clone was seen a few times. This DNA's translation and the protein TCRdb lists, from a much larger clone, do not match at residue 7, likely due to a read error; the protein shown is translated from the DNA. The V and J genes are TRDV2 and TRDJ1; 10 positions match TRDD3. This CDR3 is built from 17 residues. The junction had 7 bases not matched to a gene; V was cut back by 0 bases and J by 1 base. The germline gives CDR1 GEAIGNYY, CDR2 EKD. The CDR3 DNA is TGTGCCTGTGACACCGGGCGGGGGATACGAGGCACCGATAAACTCATCTTT. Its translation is CACDTGRGIRGTDKLIF.

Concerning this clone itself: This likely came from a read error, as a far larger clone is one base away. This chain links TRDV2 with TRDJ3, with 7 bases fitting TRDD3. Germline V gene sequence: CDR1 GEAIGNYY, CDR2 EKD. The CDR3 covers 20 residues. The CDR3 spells CACDTASLGASSWDTRQTFF. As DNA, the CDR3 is TGTGCCTGTGACACCGCGTCTCTGGGGGCGAGCTCCTGGGACACCCGACAGACGTTTTTC.

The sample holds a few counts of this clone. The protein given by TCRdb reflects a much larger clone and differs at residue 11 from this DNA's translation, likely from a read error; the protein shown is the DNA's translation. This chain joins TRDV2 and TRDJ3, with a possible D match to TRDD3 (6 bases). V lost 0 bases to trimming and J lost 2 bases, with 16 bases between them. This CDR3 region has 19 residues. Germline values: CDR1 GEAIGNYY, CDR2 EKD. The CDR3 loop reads CACDTGWDMGPWDTRQMFF. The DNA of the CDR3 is TGTGCCTGTGACACCGGTTGGGATATGGGCCCCTGGGACACCCGACAGATGTTTTTC.

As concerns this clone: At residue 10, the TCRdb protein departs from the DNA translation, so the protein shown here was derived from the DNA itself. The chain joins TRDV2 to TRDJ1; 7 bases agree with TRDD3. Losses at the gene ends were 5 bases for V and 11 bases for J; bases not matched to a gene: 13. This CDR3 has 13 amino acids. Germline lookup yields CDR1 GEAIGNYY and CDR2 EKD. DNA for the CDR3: TGTGCCTGTGGCAAGGCGTACTGGGGAGACCTCATCTTT. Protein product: CACGKAYWGDLIF.

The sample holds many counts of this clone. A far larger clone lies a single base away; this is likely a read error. The CDR3 protein is CACDMLGDTAQLFF. The CDR3 DNA is TGTGCCTGTGACATGCTGGGGGATACAGCACAACTCTTCTTT. The chain couples TRDV2 to TRDJ2; 9 nucleotides agree with TRDD3. This CDR3 contains 14 residues. V was clipped by 2 bases and J by 5 bases; unmatched bases: 2. The germline gives CDR1 GEAIGNYY, CDR2 EKD.

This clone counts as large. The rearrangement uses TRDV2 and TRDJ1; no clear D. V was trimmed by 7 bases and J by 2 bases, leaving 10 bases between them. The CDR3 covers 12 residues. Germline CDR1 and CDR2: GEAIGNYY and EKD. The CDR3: CAWPEGTDKLIF. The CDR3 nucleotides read TGTGCCTGGCCAGAGGGAACCGATAAACTCATCTTT.

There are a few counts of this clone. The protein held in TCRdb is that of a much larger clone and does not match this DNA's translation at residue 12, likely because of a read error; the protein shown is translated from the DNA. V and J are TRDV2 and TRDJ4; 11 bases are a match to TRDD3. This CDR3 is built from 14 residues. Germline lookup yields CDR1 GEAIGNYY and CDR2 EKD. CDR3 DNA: TGTGCCTGTGACCCTCTGGGGGATACAAGACCCCCGATCTTT. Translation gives CACDPLGDTRPPIF.

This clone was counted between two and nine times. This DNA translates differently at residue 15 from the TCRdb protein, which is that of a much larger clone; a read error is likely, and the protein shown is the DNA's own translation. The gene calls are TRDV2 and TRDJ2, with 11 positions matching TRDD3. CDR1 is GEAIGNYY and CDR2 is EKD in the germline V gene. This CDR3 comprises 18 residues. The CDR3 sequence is CACDTVGDTQDRPARLFF. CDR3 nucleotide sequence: TGTGCCTGTGACACCGTGGGGGATACGCAAGACAGGCCAGCACGACTCTTCTTT.